This TCR beta chain is drawn from a study of T cells after yellow fever vaccination. Trimming stripped 4 bases from V and 0 bases from J, with 7 bases between. Germline loops: CDR1 SGHVS, CDR2 FQNEAQ. This CDR3 is built from 13 residues. TCRdb reanalysed the 5' RACE reads using MiXCR and keeps one entry per CDR3 protein. The sample includes approximately 85,000 distinct CDR3 sequences, more than 10% seen only once; the top ten take 20% to 25%. The material was CD8+ T cells not binding an NS4B(214-222) dextramer, sorted from PBMCs, obtained roughly 20 days after the first yellow fever vaccination. The TCR comes from a man between 18 and 35 years old who received the YFV17D yellow fever vaccine. V is TRBV7-8 and J is TRBJ2-7; no definite D call. CDR3 bases: TGTGCCAGCAGCTCTGTAAGCTCCTACGAGCAGTACGTC. It translates to CASSSVSSYEQYV.